The source of this T cell receptor (beta chain) is a study of blood T cell repertoires in COVID-19 (dated by TCRdb to the early 2020s). As for the study more broadly: Samples covering the acute and convalescent phases of COVID-19 were provided by collaborators in the United States, Italy and Spain. The prospective study material was composed of cDNA or gDNA derived from T cells, B-cell-depleted T cells, or PBMCs. Deeply sampled blood TCRbeta repertoires from subjects exposed to, actively infected with, or recovered from COVID-19 were included in the dataset. The repertoires were released in a freely available public database intended as a resource for research on the immune response to SARS-CoV-2. The samples were drawn from the first 160 participants of the ongoing ImmuneRACE study and from more than 1,000 subjects provided by 6 global collaborators. The sample metadata nearly always contained a de-identified subject ID, COVID-19 status, age in years and sex. Where HLA class I and class II types were available, the types were taken from metadata supplied by the sample provider, not from assay-based typing.

Concerning this clone itself: Its antigen remains undetermined. No base qualities exist here, and no much larger clone lies one base off it.

Via the germline V gene, CDR1 is MNHEY and CDR2 SVGAGI. The germline V and J ends show losses of 8 bases and 12 bases respectively, and no gene match explains 18 bases of the junction. The CDR3 measures 15 amino acids from cysteine to phenylalanine. The DNA shown is the 45-base CDR3, in frame from base 1. Each collaborating institution followed its own protocols to collect whole blood in K2EDTA tubes. For TCRbeta analysis, collaborators shipped samples as frozen whole blood, isolated PBMCs, or DNA extracted from either of those sample types. The study at large found these results: The quantity of clinical and demographic metadata differed by source and by participant and was supplied without curation.

TCRbeta CDR3 regions were amplified from genomic DNA by means of the immunoSEQ Assay, a bias-controlled multiplex PCR. The authors processed their data as follows. Within the assay, amplification of reference gene primers was used to estimate how many nucleated cells each sample contained. To quantify the absolute abundance of each unique TCRbeta CDR3 rearrangement, sequence reads were collapsed and filtered. For each sample, productive Simpson clonality was calculated as the square root of Simpson's diversity index across productive rearrangements. What TCRdb holds here is the immuneACCESS table cut down to in-frame rearrangements. Part of the clones is not present; checked against another copy, under half of the missing clones reflect an unresolved V gene, and the others are unexplained. V and J calls and clone size come straight from that table; D and trimming were deduced from the DNA. The sample table contains over 30,000 clones; only one count was recorded for around nine tenths of them. The top ten clones comprise approximately 6.7% of the sample.

The clonotype originates from a human donor in a cohort sampled during active COVID-19. Recombination connected TRBV6-5 to TRBJ2-1, and 8 bases in between align with TRBD1. The sample was peripheral blood. The nucleotide sequence reads TGTGCCAGCCAAAATCCGGGACAGGCTCCCGGGGCGCAGTTCTTC. Its protein reads: CASQNPGQAPGAQFF.